There are a few counts of the clone carrying this T cell receptor (beta chain). As yet, its antigen is unknown. Samples each had at least 6 micrograms of total RNA extracted. CDR1 and CDR2 (germline): LNHNV, YYDKDF (reference sequence). V was cut by 4 bases and J by 4 bases, with 6 bases left in between. CDR3 length: 12 residues. Combining a sample-barcoded 5' primer with a J-beta primer mix, a second PCR ran for roughly 6 to 12 cycles. TCRdb itself ran the 5' RACE reads through MiXCR, one entry per CDR3 protein. The table has 1.5 million to 2 million distinct CDR3 sequences, 30% to 40% seen once. The data were taken from a study of blood T cells in healthy people across ages. Across the study: The capture of about one barcoded beta molecule per two T cells was achieved by template switching. General study findings and limits: Older age coincided with a roughly linear decline in TCR beta diversity per million T cells.

The chain joins TRBV15 to TRBJ2-3; D is perhaps TRBD2 (5 bases). The receptor was isolated from a woman aged 25 to 39 in good health. Sequencing used blood. This CDR3 reads CATSTLADTQYF. CDR3 bases: TGTGCCACCAGCACACTAGCAGATACGCAGTATTTT.